The T cell receptor beta chain described here comes from a study of blood T cell repertoires in COVID-19. Study in general: Samples taken during acute and convalescent COVID-19 were collected in the United States, Italy and Spain. Sources were T cells, B-cell-depleted T cells, or PBMCs; the material itself was cDNA or gDNA.

Authors' data handling: For nucleated cells, counts were estimated from reference gene primer amplification. Here immunoSEQ multiplex PCR was the method, and the copy in TCRdb shows in-frame clones only, minus some. Clone size and V and J calls were adopted from that table, with D and trimming inferred from the DNA. This repertoire shows almost 40,000 clones, approximately 85% found once; its top ten account for around 4%. CDR1 and CDR2 from the germline V gene are MNHEY and SVGAGI. The CDR3 consists of 13 residues. Germline trimming cut 6 bases from V and 8 bases from J; bases unmatched to any gene: 7.

The origin of this receptor is a man aged 55 to 70 with acute or convalescent COVID-19. The chain employs TRBV6-5 and TRBJ1-2; 9 positions match TRBD1. The sequenced sample consisted of peripheral blood. Written as DNA, the CDR3 is TGTGCCAGCAGCACAGGGGGCCTAAAGGGCTACACCTTC. It translates to CASSTGGLKGYTF.